This T cell receptor (beta chain) was documented in a study of T cell responses to AZD1222 COVID-19 vaccine. The CDR3 spans 14 residues. The germline CDR1 and CDR2 sequences are MNHEY and SVGAGI. The V end lost 2 bases, the J end lost 6 bases, and 14 bases lay between the germline ends. Assay used: immunoSEQ multiplex PCR; TCRdb lists only in-frame clones, some missing. The sample lists under 100,000 clones, over 75% occurring once. This rearrangement joins TRBV6-5 to TRBJ2-7; the D gene is possibly TRBD1 (5 bases). This TCR was recovered from an adult in good health. The sample consisted of peripheral blood, taken on day 0 of AZD1222 vaccination. This chain's CDR3 is CASSYVPGYGEQYF. CDR3 nucleotides: TGTGCCAGCAGTTACGTGCCAGGGTACGGCGAGCAGTACTTC.